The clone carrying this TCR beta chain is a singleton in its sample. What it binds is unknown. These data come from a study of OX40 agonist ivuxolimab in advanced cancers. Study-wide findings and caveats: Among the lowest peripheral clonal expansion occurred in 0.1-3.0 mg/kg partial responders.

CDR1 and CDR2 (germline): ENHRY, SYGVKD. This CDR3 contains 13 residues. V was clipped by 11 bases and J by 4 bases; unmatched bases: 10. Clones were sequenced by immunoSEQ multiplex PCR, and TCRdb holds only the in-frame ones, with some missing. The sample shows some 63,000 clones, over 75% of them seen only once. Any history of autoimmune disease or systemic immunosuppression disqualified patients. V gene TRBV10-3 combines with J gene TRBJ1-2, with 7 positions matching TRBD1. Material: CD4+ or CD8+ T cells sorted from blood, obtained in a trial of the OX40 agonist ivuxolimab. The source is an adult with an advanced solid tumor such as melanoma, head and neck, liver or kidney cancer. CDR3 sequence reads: CALGQAEGYGYTF. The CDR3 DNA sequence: TGTGCCCTCGGACAGGCGGAGGGCTATGGCTACACCTTC.